These 25 T cell receptor beta chains came from one sample sequenced in a study of shared clonotypes between healthy human individuals (dated by TCRdb to 2018 to 2020). Library preparation employed the immunoSEQ multiplex PCR assay. TCRdb's version of the immuneACCESS table is confined to in-frame rearrangements and falls short of the full clone set. An unresolved V gene accounts for under half of the shortfall where checked; the remainder is of unknown origin. The sample has some 360,000 clones on record, 73% of them singletons. The top ten clones comprise roughly a tenth of the sample. The specimen sequenced was memory CD4+ T cells sorted from blood. Sample cell subset or site, as interpreted from the label and publication: CD45RA-negative fraction. These receptors came from a man younger than 40 in good health.

Comment on this clone: This clone may be a read error of a much larger clone one base away. The chain combines TRBV14 with TRBJ2-1; unclear D gene. V was cut by 4 bases and J by 3 bases, with 1 base left in between. The CDR3 covers 11 residues. Germline V gene sequence: CDR1 SGHDN, CDR2 FVKESK. The CDR3 sequence: CASSRYNEQFF. The CDR3 coding sequence is TGTGCCAGCAGCCGCTACAATGAGCAGTTCTTC.

This sequence joins TRBV6-1 and TRBJ2-7; 7 nucleotides line up with TRBD1. Germline CDR1 reads MNHNS; CDR2 reads SASEGT. CDR3 length equals 15 residues. V was pared by 6 bases and J by 3 bases, with 11 bases of the junction left unmatched. The CDR3 sequence is CASSLTGIDGYEQYF. The CDR3 nucleotides are TGTGCCAGCAGCCTGACAGGGATTGATGGCTACGAGCAGTACTTC.

The chain is built from TRBV30 and TRBJ2-7, with 10 bases lining up with TRBD2. Germline trimming cut 0 bases from V and 3 bases from J; bases unmatched to any gene: 8. CDR3 length: 16 amino acids. Germline V gene lookup returns CDR1 GTSNPN and CDR2 SVGIG (reference sequence). CDR3 loop: CAWSVWPRTSGYEQYF. CDR3 nucleotides: TGTGCCTGGAGTGTGTGGCCGCGGACTAGCGGCTACGAGCAGTACTTC.

The genes are TRBV6-1 and TRBJ2-3; 12 positions agree with TRBD2. CDR1 and CDR2 (germline): MNHNS, SASEGT. Losses at the gene ends were 7 bases for V and 2 bases for J; bases not matched to a gene: 1. CDR3 length equals 14 residues. CDR3 residues: CASTSGRATDTQYF. The CDR3 DNA sequence: TGTGCCAGCACTAGCGGGAGGGCCACAGATACGCAGTATTTT.

This clone was counted a single time. The rearrangement links TRBV9 to TRBJ2-3, with 8 bases lining up with TRBD2. V dropped 1 base and J dropped 2; count of bases not matched to a gene: 6. The CDR3 has 16 amino acids. In germline, CDR1 is SGDLS, CDR2 YYNGEE. CDR3 nucleotide sequence: TGTGCCAGCAGCGTATCCGGCGGGAGGCACACAGATACGCAGTATTTT. Translated, it gives CASSVSGGRHTDTQYF.

As regards this clone: A much larger clone lies a single base off, so this may be a read error. The genes are TRBV11-2 and TRBJ2-7; D not certain. The CDR3 is 13 residues long. From germline, CDR1 is SGHAT and CDR2 FQNNGV. Trimming took 1 base from V and 0 from J, leaving 4 bases between them. In DNA form, the CDR3 reads TGTGCCAGCAGCTTAGGAGCCTCCTACGAGCAGTACTTC. Translated, it gives CASSLGASYEQYF. The whole variable domain, filled in from reference TRBV11-2 and TRBJ2-7, reads EAGVAQSPRYKIIEKRQSVAFWCNPISGHATLYWYQQILGQGPKLLIQFQNNGVVDDSQLPKDRFSAERLKGVDSTLKIQPAKLEDSAVYLCASSLGASYEQYFGPGTRLTVT.

The rearrangement joins TRBV19 to TRBJ1-5; a weak D match, TRBD1 (5 bases). The CDR3 runs 14 residues. CDR1 is LNHDA, CDR2 SQIVND, per germline (reference sequence). V was shortened by 4 bases and J by 3 bases, with 10 bases between the two germline ends. The CDR3 loop reads CASSRTNFNQPQHF. CDR3 in DNA: TGTGCCAGTAGTAGGACAAACTTCAATCAGCCCCAGCATTTT.

V is TRBV5-1 and J is TRBJ2-5, with D maybe TRBD1 (5 bases). Trimming removed 2 bases from V and 4 bases from J, with 12 bases in between. Germline V CDR1 and CDR2: SGHRS, YFSETQ. The CDR3 has 14 residues. The chain's CDR3 is CASSFEMGRETQYF. The DNA of the CDR3 is TGCGCCAGCAGCTTTGAGATGGGGCGAGAGACCCAGTACTTC.

This clone was seen ten or more times. The chain recombines TRBV29-1 with TRBJ1-3; a weak D match, TRBD1 (5 bases). This CDR3 is built from 14 residues. CDR1 and CDR2 from the germline V gene are SQVTM and ANQGSEA. Trimming pared 4 bases from V and 3 bases from J, leaving 13 bases between. The CDR3 loop is CSVGLGQGGNTIYF. CDR3 sequence (DNA): TGCAGCGTTGGACTAGGGCAGGGTGGAAACACCATATATTTT.

This chain links TRBV2 with TRBJ2-6; 7 nucleotides agree with TRBD1. CDR3 size: 18 residues. V lost 3 bases, J lost 2 bases, and 10 bases stayed unmatched. Per the germline V gene, CDR1 is SNHLY and CDR2 is FYNNEI. CDR3 amino acids: CASSDRGLSGAGANVLTF. The CDR3 DNA reads TGTGCCAGCAGTGACAGGGGGTTATCCGGAGCTGGGGCCAACGTCCTGACTTTC.

The chain employs TRBV7-6 and TRBJ2-2; 8 nucleotides line up with TRBD2. The ends lost 3 bases at V and 1 base at J; junction bases unmatched: 1. The germline CDR1 and CDR2 sequences are SGHVS and FNYEAQ. The CDR3 sequence is 15 residues long. CDR3 sequence (DNA): TGTGCCAGCAGCTTCCGGGAGGGGAACACCGGGGAGCTGTTTTTT. This gives the protein CASSFREGNTGELFF.

The chain carries TRBV29-1 and TRBJ1-1, with D perhaps matching TRBD1 (6 bases). Trimming cost V 7 bases and J 6 bases, with 15 bases left between them. This CDR3 is built from 12 residues. Germline-derived CDR1 and CDR2 are SQVTM and ANQGSEA. The CDR3 bases are TGCAGCGGACAGGATCAGAAACCTGAAGCTTTCTTT. Translating it yields CSGQDQKPEAFF.

The V and J genes are TRBV5-1 and TRBJ2-5, with D tentatively TRBD2 (6 bases). Germline V CDR1 and CDR2: SGHRS, YFSETQ. Deletions cut 4 bases from V and 2 bases from J, with 12 bases between. The CDR3 runs to 14 residues. The CDR3 region has the DNA TGCGCCAGCAGCCTCGCGGGACCGCAAGAGACCCAGTACTTC. As protein: CASSLAGPQETQYF. The full variable domain, rest sourced from reference TRBV5-1 and TRBJ2-5, is KAGVTQTPRYLIKTRGQQVTLSCSPISGHRSVSWYQQTPGQGLQFLFEYFSETQRNKGNFPGRFSGRQFSNSRSEMNVSTLELGDSALYLCASSLAGPQETQYFGPGTRLLVL.

This clone was detected once. V and J are TRBV11-2 and TRBJ2-3, with 8 bases matching TRBD2. Germline V gene sequence: CDR1 SGHAT, CDR2 FQNNGV. This CDR3 has 15 residues. V dropped 6 bases and J dropped 4; count of bases not matched to a gene: 9. The CDR3 DNA is TGTGCCAGCAGTTCCGGGACTAGATTTTCAGATACGCAGTATTTT. As protein: CASSSGTRFSDTQYF.

Comments on this clone: This likely stems from a read error, as it lies one base from a far larger clone. The rearrangement joins TRBV30 to TRBJ2-6; no reliable D call. This CDR3 contains 14 residues. The V end was cut by 8 bases, the J end by 0 bases, with 11 bases between. Germline lookup yields CDR1 GTSNPN and CDR2 SVGIG (reference sequence). Here the CDR3 reads CARYRSSGANVLTF. CDR3 in DNA: TGTGCCCGGTACCGTAGCTCTGGGGCCAACGTCCTGACTTTC.

The chain recombines TRBV2 with TRBJ2-2, with 7 bases aligning to TRBD1. The CDR3 runs 15 residues. The ends lost 6 bases at V and 1 base at J; junction bases unmatched: 5. The germline V gene encodes CDR1 SNHLY and CDR2 FYNNEI. The CDR3 bases are TGTGCCAGCAGACCCGGGACAGTGAACACCGGGGAGCTGTTTTTT. It is translated as CASRPGTVNTGELFF.

The V gene is TRBV10-3, the J gene TRBJ1-4; D might be TRBD1 (5 bases). The length of the CDR3 is 14 residues. With 3 bases removed from V and 3 bases from J, the gap between germline ends came to 8 bases. From germline, CDR1 is ENHRY and CDR2 SYGVKD. The DNA for the CDR3 is TGTGCCATCAGTGATGGGGGGGCTAATGAAAAACTGTTTTTT. Translated: CAISDGGANEKLFF.

For this clone: Germline and junction disagree at one end, which may indicate a read error. This sample includes further DNA sequences coding for the same CDR3. V gene TRBV7-7 combines with J gene TRBJ2-5; D is possibly TRBD1 or TRBD2 (6 bases each). CDR1 and CDR2 from the germline V gene are SSHAT and FNYEAQ (reference sequence). The CDR3 extends over 13 amino acids. The CDR3 sequence: CASSRGQSETQYF. The CDR3 coding sequence is TGTGCTAGCAGCCGGGGGCAGTCGGAGACCCAGTACTTC.

At least ten counts were recorded for this clone. V is TRBV6-6 and J is TRBJ2-3, with D unresolved. The germline V gene encodes CDR1 MNHNY and CDR2 SVGAGI (reference sequence). The CDR3 loop spans 13 amino acids. The germline V and J ends were trimmed by 5 bases and 4 bases, with 10 bases remaining between them. CDR3 sequence: CASSPHRADTQYF. DNA for the CDR3: TGTGCCAGCAGTCCCCATCGGGCAGATACGCAGTATTTT.

The rearrangement joins TRBV6-1 to TRBJ2-7, with TRBD2 matching 9 bases. The CDR3 is 15 amino acids. Trimming at V came to 3 bases and at J to 2 bases, leaving 5 bases not matched to a gene. Germline loops: CDR1 MNHNS, CDR2 SASEGT. The CDR3 here is CASSDQAGGPYEQYF. Here the CDR3 DNA reads TGTGCCAGCAGTGACCAAGCGGGAGGTCCCTACGAGCAGTACTTC.

This clone came up once. V and J are TRBV30 and TRBJ1-1; no reliable D call. CDR3 length: 10 amino acids. The V end lost 7 bases, the J end lost 10 bases, and 13 bases lay between the germline ends. Germline CDR1 reads GTSNPN; CDR2 reads SVGIG (reference sequence). CDR3 sequence reads: CALSPPAAFF. The CDR3 bases are TGTGCCTTAAGCCCCCCCGCAGCTTTCTTT.

Details on this clone: This likely reflects a read error, since a far larger clone is one base away. The V gene is TRBV10-2, the J gene TRBJ1-1; D might be TRBD1 (5 bases). The CDR3 is 14 residues long. CDR1 and CDR2 (germline): WSHSY, SAAADI. The chain's CDR3 is CASSEVGGGTEAFF. CDR3 coding DNA: TGTGCCAGCAGTGAAGTGGGGGGGGGTACTGAAGCTTTCTTT.

With respect to this clone: The sample carries other DNA sequences with the same CDR3. The chain combines TRBV28 with TRBJ2-7; D is unclear. V lost 2 bases and J 2 bases, leaving 10 bases between the germline ends. The CDR3 sequence is 14 residues long. Per germline, CDR1 MDHEN and CDR2 SYDVKM. The CDR3 coding sequence is TGTGCCAGCAGTTTACGTGGCAGCACCTACGAGCAGTACTTC. Translating it yields CASSLRGSTYEQYF.

This chain uses TRBV9 with TRBJ2-7, with D perhaps TRBD2 (6 bases). Trimming stripped 7 bases from V and 7 bases from J, with 24 bases between. CDR3 length equals 15 residues. Per germline, CDR1 SGDLS and CDR2 YYNGEE. CDR3 in DNA: TGTGCCAGCTCTAAAGATGGACTACCCACGGGGGAGCAGTACTTC. It yields the protein CASSKDGLPTGEQYF.

The V gene is TRBV15, the J gene TRBJ1-2; D gene ambiguous. Trimming stripped 6 bases from V and 3 bases from J, with 11 bases between. The CDR3 contains 13 residues. Germline loops: CDR1 LNHNV, CDR2 YYDKDF (reference sequence). The CDR3 protein is CATSSGTYYGYTF. CDR3 DNA sequence: TGTGCCACCAGTTCCGGCACTTACTATGGCTACACCTTC. Drawing the rest from reference TRBV15 and TRBJ1-2, the complete variable domain is DAMVIQNPRYQVTQFGKPVTLSCSQTLNHNVMYWYQQKSSQAPKLLFHYYDKDFNNEADTPDNFQSRRPNTSFCFLDIRSPGLGDTAMYLCATSSGTYYGYTFGSGTRLTVV.